This T cell receptor (beta chain) was sequenced in a study of vaccination and CD4 T cells after COVID-19. Trimming removed 0 bases at V and 4 bases at J, with 13 bases between. This CDR3 is built from 15 residues. Germline values: CDR1 GTSNPN, CDR2 SVGIG (reference sequence). Note on this clonotype: What it recognizes is unknown.

Treatment noted: approximately nine-day PBMC culture with coronavirus spike peptide pools or control peptides (ViraFEST assay). At the Johns Hopkins FTIC core, DNA taken from cultured CD4+ T cells was sequenced by way of the Oncomine TCR Beta short-read assay. A single record per CDR3 protein comes from TCRdb applying MiXCR to the PCR reads. The top ten clones hold approximately 7.4% of a sample with some 13,000 distinct CDR3 sequences, about 67% of them seen once. This sequence originates from a human donor who had recovered from COVID-19. The sequenced sample was CD4+ T cells from blood, cultured in vitro. This chain joins TRBV30 and TRBJ2-1; perhaps TRBD1 as D (5 bases). The DNA for the CDR3 is TGTGCCTGGAGTGTAGACAGCAACCTTTACAATGAGCAGTTCTTC. Encoded protein: CAWSVDSNLYNEQFF. Using reference TRBV30 and TRBJ2-1 for the parts outside the CDR3, the full variable domain is SQTIHQWPATLVQPVGSPLSLECTVEGTSNPNLYWYRQAAGRGLQLLFYSVGIGQISSEVPQNLSASRPQDRQFILSSKKLLLSDSGFYLCAWSVDSNLYNEQFFGPGTRLTVL.